These 24 T cell receptor beta chains share one sample of origin, sequenced in a study of blood T cell repertoires in COVID-19. TCRdb keeps only in-frame clones here, not all; method: immunoSEQ multiplex PCR. Here the sample spans about 500,000 clones, about 85% being singletons. Sequencing was performed on PBMCs or T cells enriched from blood (not recorded which). These TCRs come from a woman younger than 30 who had recovered from COVID-19.

DNA for the CDR3: TGTGCCAGCAGCCCTCGGGAGGGAGGGGAAGCTTTCTTT. Translation gives CASSPREGGEAFF. This chain uses TRBV11-3 with TRBJ1-1; unclear D gene. CDR3 length: 13 residues. V dropped 5 bases and J dropped 8 bases, with 15 bases sitting between them. Germline V gene sequence: CDR1 SGHNT, CDR2 YENEEA.

V and J are TRBV30 and TRBJ1-2; tentatively, D is TRBD1 (6 bases). CDR3 size: 15 residues. CDR1 is GTSNPN and CDR2 is SVGIG in the germline V gene (reference sequence). The V and J ends lost 5 bases and 0 bases respectively, with 16 bases between them. In nucleotides, the CDR3 is TGTGCCTGGGGGGGGCGGACAGCCTCTAACTATGGCTACACCTTC. Translation: CAWGGRTASNYGYTF.

The chain carries TRBV10-3 and TRBJ2-7; 15 bases are shared with TRBD2. V lost 8 bases and J lost 0; bases outside the gene matches: 5. The germline V gene has CDR1 ENHRY and CDR2 SYGVKD. CDR3 length equals 16 residues. The CDR3 DNA reads TGTGCCATCGCCGGGACTAGCGGGGGGCCCTCCTACGAGCAGTACTTC. Protein product: CAIAGTSGGPSYEQYF.

The rearrangement links TRBV21-1 to TRBJ2-3; TRBD2 is the table's D call, not checked against the DNA. TRBV21-1 is shown as a pseudogene. The CDR3 is made up of 17 amino acids. The CDR3 nucleotides are TGTGCCAGCAGCAAAGAGGAGCGGGGGGCCATTACAGATACGCAGTATTTT. Translating gives CASSKEERGAITDTQYF.

The genes are TRBV24-1 and TRBJ2-2; the match to TRBD1 covers 11 bases. V lost 3 bases to trimming and J lost 4 bases; unmatched junction nucleotides: 3. This CDR3 comprises 16 residues. The germline V gene has CDR1 KGHDR and CDR2 SFDVKD. The chain's CDR3 is CATSDAGTGGTGELFF. The CDR3 DNA reads as TGTGCCACCAGTGATGCTGGGACAGGGGGCACCGGGGAGCTGTTTTTT.

This clone was observed a handful of times. V usage is TRBV5-1 and J usage is TRBJ2-5; TRBD2 agrees at 8 bases. The CDR3 runs 18 residues. CDR1 is SGHRS, CDR2 YFSETQ, per germline. The V segment lost 0 bases and the J segment 2 bases; nucleotides outside the gene matches: 12. CDR3 region: CASSLVYPGTSSQETQYF. In nucleotides, the CDR3 is TGCGCCAGCAGCTTGGTCTATCCCGGGACTAGTTCACAAGAGACCCAGTACTTC.

This sequence joins TRBV4-1 and TRBJ1-5, with D possibly TRBD1 on 5 matching bases. Deletions cut 3 bases from V and 0 bases from J, with 12 bases between. This CDR3 is 16 amino acids long. Germline V lookup: CDR1 MGHRA, CDR2 YSYEKL. The CDR3 region is CASSHFTGFSNQPQHF. CDR3 DNA: TGCGCCAGCAGCCATTTTACAGGTTTTAGCAATCAGCCCCAGCATTTT.

The V gene is TRBV7-2, the J gene TRBJ2-7; D call uncertain. The length of the CDR3 is 12 residues. With 5 bases removed from V and 2 bases from J, the gap between germline ends came to 7 bases. Germline CDR1 SGHTA, CDR2 FQGNSA. CDR3 region: CASSEATYEQYF. The CDR3, as DNA: TGTGCCAGCAGCGAGGCCACCTACGAGCAGTACTTC. The complete variable domain, with remaining parts taken from reference TRBV7-2 and TRBJ2-7, reads GAGVSQSPSNKVTEKGKDVELRCDPISGHTALYWYRQSLGQGLEFLIYFQGNSAPDKSGLPSDRFSAERTGGSVSTLTIQRTQQEDSAVYLCASSEATYEQYFGPGTRLTVT.

The CDR3 loop reads CASSLNGETQYF. CDR3 DNA: TGTGCCAGCAGCTTAAACGGGGAGACCCAGTACTTC. The chain recombines TRBV11-3 with TRBJ2-5; D not certain. Germline lookup yields CDR1 SGHNT and CDR2 YENEEA. Trimming pared 2 bases from V and 5 bases from J, leaving 6 bases between. CDR3 length equals 12 residues.

The J gene is TRBJ2-5, the V gene TRBV14; 11 positions agree with TRBD2. Germline assignment: CDR1 SGHDN and CDR2 FVKESK. The CDR3 runs to 16 residues. Trimming cost V 10 bases and J 1 base; bases outside gene matches: 11. CDR3: CAIRSGTSGFQETQYF. Written as DNA, the CDR3 is TGTGCCATCCGTTCCGGGACTAGCGGTTTCCAAGAGACCCAGTACTTC.

The chain has TRBV5-4 and TRBJ1-3, with 11 bases aligning to TRBD1. V lost 2 bases, J lost 0 bases, and 4 bases stayed unmatched. Germline V lookup: CDR1 SGHNT, CDR2 YYREEE (reference sequence). The CDR3 runs 17 residues. For the CDR3, the DNA is TGTGCCAGCAGCTTCCGGACAGGGGGCTTCTCTGGAAACACCATATATTTT. Its translation: CASSFRTGGFSGNTIYF.

This rearrangement joins TRBV28 to TRBJ2-5; possible D gene TRBD1, 6 bases. V was pared by 7 bases and J by 3 bases, with 15 bases between. Germline CDR1 MDHEN, CDR2 SYDVKM. This CDR3 region has 14 residues. The CDR3 sequence: CASTPWDKEETQYF. CDR3 nucleotide sequence: TGTGCCAGCACCCCATGGGACAAAGAAGAGACCCAGTACTTC.

The chain joins TRBV11-2 to TRBJ2-1; D remains ambiguous. The V end was cut by 6 bases, the J end by 7 bases, with 7 bases between. The CDR3 sequence is 11 residues long. CDR1 SGHAT and CDR2 FQNNGV come from the germline V gene. The CDR3 nucleotides are TGTGCCAGCAGTTACCAGAATGAGCAGTTCTTC. Amino acid sequence: CASSYQNEQFF.

V usage is TRBV3-1 (or the pseudogene TRBV3-2) and J usage is TRBJ2-7; D gene ambiguous. Germline lookup yields CDR1 LGHDT and CDR2 YNNKEL (reference sequence). The CDR3 has 12 residues. Trimming stripped 4 bases from V and 7 bases from J, with 11 bases between. The CDR3, as DNA: TGTGCCAGCAGCCGAGGAACGCGGGAGCAGTACTTC. Translated, it gives CASSRGTREQYF.

CDR3 loop: CASSQGLSTDTQYF. In nucleotides, the CDR3 is TGCGCCAGCAGTCAAGGACTGAGCACAGATACGCAGTATTTT. The chain joins TRBV10-1 to TRBJ2-3; tentative D call: TRBD2 (5 bases). V was pared by 5 bases and J by 0 bases, with 9 bases between. CDR1 is WNHNN, CDR2 SYGVQD, per germline (reference sequence). The CDR3 length is 14 residues.

This chain links TRBV19 with TRBJ1-2; TRBD1 is a possible D gene (5 bases). The V end was cut by 2 bases, the J end by 2 bases, with 6 bases between. The CDR3 spans 13 residues. From germline, CDR1 is LNHDA and CDR2 SQIVND (reference sequence). DNA of the CDR3: TGTGCCAGTAGTATACCAGGGAACTATGGCTACACCTTC. Protein product: CASSIPGNYGYTF.

This sequence joins TRBV27 and TRBJ1-3; unclear D gene. The V gene lost 3 bases and the J gene lost 3 bases, with 9 bases spanning the gap. Germline values: CDR1 MNHEY, CDR2 SMNVEV (reference sequence). The CDR3 is 14 amino acids. The DNA of the CDR3 is TGTGCCAGCAGTTTGGATTCTAGTGGAAACACCATATATTTT. Encoded protein: CASSLDSSGNTIYF.

The chain links TRBV10-1 to TRBJ1-5; weak D call: TRBD1 (6 bases). This CDR3 contains 14 residues. Germline values: CDR1 WNHNN, CDR2 SYGVQD (reference sequence). V lost 4 bases to trimming and J lost 2 bases, with 9 bases between them. CDR3 sequence (DNA): TGCGCCAGCAGTGTCAGGGGCGGCAATCAGCCCCAGCATTTT. Translation: CASSVRGGNQPQHF.

V is TRBV5-4 and J is TRBJ1-5; 10 bases agree with TRBD1. Per germline, CDR1 SGHNT and CDR2 YYREEE (reference sequence). Trimming removed 4 bases from V and 11 bases from J; junction bases left unmatched: 6. The CDR3 has 13 amino acids. The DNA of the CDR3 is TGTGCCAGCAGCGTCGGGACAGGGGCGACCCAGCATTTT. Its translation is CASSVGTGATQHF.

The V call is TRBV27, the J call TRBJ1-1; TRBD1 is a possible D gene (5 bases). V lost 8 bases and J 4 bases, leaving 14 bases between the germline ends. Germline V gene data show CDR1 as MNHEY and CDR2 as SMNVEV (reference sequence). The CDR3 sequence is 13 residues long. The CDR3 loop is CASRHPGVTEAFF. DNA of the CDR3: TGTGCCAGCCGTCACCCGGGGGTCACTGAAGCTTTCTTT.

The table lists this clone with many counts. V is TRBV4-1 and J is TRBJ1-3; D call uncertain. Trimming took off 4 bases at V and 4 bases at J, with 8 bases between the two ends. CDR3 length: 13 amino acids. From germline, CDR1 is MGHRA and CDR2 YSYEKL. The CDR3 region has the DNA TGCGCCAGCAGCCCCTTCGGGGGAAACACCATATATTTT. Translating it yields CASSPFGGNTIYF.

V gene TRBV12-3 or TRBV12-4 combines with J gene TRBJ1-1; no clear D. Trimming left V 6 bases short and J 8 bases short, with 16 bases between. This CDR3 is 13 amino acids long. CDR3 residues: CASSPAGSSEAFF. CDR3 coding DNA: TGTGCCAGCAGCCCTGCGGGGTCATCAGAAGCTTTCTTT.

The genes are TRBV30 and TRBJ1-5; TRBD1 aligns across 8 bases. The CDR3 runs to 15 residues. Trimming cost V 3 bases and J 1 base; bases outside gene matches: 5. Germline V gene sequence: CDR1 GTSNPN, CDR2 SVGIG (reference sequence). CDR3 DNA sequence: TGTGCCTGGAGGCCGGGACAGGCGAGCAATCAGCCCCAGCATTTT. It codes for CAWRPGQASNQPQHF.

V and J are TRBV19 and TRBJ2-2; 7 nucleotides line up with TRBD2. Losses at the gene ends were 2 bases for V and 7 bases for J; bases not matched to a gene: 1. The CDR3 is 13 amino acids. Per the germline V gene, CDR1 is LNHDA and CDR2 is SQIVND (reference sequence). CDR3 in DNA: TGTGCCAGTAGTATAACGGGGGGCGGGGAGCTGTTTTTT. As protein: CASSITGGGELFF.